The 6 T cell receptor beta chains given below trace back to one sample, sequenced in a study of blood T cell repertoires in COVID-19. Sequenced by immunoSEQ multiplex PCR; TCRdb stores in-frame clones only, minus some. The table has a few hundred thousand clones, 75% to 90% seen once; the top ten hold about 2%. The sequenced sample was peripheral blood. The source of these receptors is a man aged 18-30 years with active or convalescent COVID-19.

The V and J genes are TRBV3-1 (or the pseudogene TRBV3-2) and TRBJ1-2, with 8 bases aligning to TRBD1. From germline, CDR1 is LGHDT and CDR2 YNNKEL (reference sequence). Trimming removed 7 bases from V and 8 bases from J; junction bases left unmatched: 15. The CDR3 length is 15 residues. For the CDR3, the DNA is TGTGCCAGCACCCCTGCGGCCAGGGGGCGAGGGGGCTACACCTTC. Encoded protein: CASTPAARGRGGYTF.

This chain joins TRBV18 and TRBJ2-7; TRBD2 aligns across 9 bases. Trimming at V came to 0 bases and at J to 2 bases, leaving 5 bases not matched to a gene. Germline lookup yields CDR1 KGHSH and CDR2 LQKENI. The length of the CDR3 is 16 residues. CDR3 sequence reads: CASSPPASGTAYEQYF. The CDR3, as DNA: TGTGCCAGCTCACCACCGGCTAGCGGGACAGCCTACGAGCAGTACTTC.

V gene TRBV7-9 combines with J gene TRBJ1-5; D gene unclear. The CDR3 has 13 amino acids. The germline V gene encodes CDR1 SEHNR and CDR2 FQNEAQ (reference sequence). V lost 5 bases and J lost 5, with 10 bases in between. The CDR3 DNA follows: TGTGCCAGCAGCCTTGACATGGATCAGCCCCAGCATTTT. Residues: CASSLDMDQPQHF.

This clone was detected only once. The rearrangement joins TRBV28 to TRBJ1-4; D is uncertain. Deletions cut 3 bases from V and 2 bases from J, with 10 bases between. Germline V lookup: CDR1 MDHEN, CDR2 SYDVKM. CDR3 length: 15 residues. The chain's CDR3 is CASSFSRETNEKLFF. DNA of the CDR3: TGTGCCAGCAGTTTCTCAAGGGAGACTAATGAAAAACTGTTTTTT.

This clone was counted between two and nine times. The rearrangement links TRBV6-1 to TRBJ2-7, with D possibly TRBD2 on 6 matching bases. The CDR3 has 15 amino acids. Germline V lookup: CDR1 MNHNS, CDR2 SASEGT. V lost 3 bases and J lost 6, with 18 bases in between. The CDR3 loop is CASSEGGTQGIEQYF. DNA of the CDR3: TGTGCCAGCAGTGAGGGCGGGACGCAGGGTATCGAGCAGTACTTC.

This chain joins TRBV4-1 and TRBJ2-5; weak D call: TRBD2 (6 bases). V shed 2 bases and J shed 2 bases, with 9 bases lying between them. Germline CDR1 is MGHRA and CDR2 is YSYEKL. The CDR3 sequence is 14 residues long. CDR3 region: CASSQSGVQETQYF. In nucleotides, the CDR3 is TGCGCCAGCAGCCAATCGGGAGTTCAAGAGACCCAGTACTTC.